These 28 T cell receptor beta chains share one sample of origin, sequenced in a study of T cells in tuberculosis. Only in-frame clones appear in the TCRdb table, and some are missing; sequencing was by immunoSEQ multiplex PCR. The sample includes about 49,000 clones, about 96% of them seen just once. Sample time point: new active TB diagnosis, blood taken before or within 7 days of starting treatment. The sequencing here drew on PBMCs, taken at tuberculosis diagnosis. Receptors originate from an adult with tuberculosis.

This chain joins TRBV9 and TRBJ2-2; 14 bases align to TRBD2. V was clipped by 5 bases and J by 4 bases; unmatched bases: 16. Looked up from germline, CDR1 is SGDLS and CDR2 is YYNGEE. The CDR3 is 20 residues long. The CDR3 bases are TGTGCCAGCAGTGCGAAACCCGGGACTAGCGGGAGTCTGGGCACCGGGGAGCTGTTTTTT. This sequence encodes CASSAKPGTSGSLGTGELFF.

This rearrangement joins TRBV4-1 to TRBJ1-4, with TRBD1 identical over 7 bases. This CDR3 comprises 17 residues. The V segment lost 1 base and the J segment 2 bases; nucleotides outside the gene matches: 7. The germline V gene has CDR1 MGHRA and CDR2 YSYEKL. CDR3 amino acids: CASSQVGGGVTNEKLFF. The DNA of the CDR3 is TGCGCCAGCAGCCAAGTCGGAGGGGGCGTGACTAATGAAAAACTGTTTTTT.

This clone was found once. This chain uses TRBV4-2 with TRBJ2-1, with 7 positions matching TRBD2. This CDR3 comprises 16 residues. Germline V gene sequence: CDR1 LGHNA, CDR2 YNFKEQ. V lost 0 bases, J lost 7 bases, and 9 bases stayed unmatched. Here the CDR3 DNA reads TGTGCCAGCAGCCAAGATCTGACGGGAGGCCGGAATGAGCAGTTCTTC. Protein sequence: CASSQDLTGGRNEQFF.

This clone was detected once. The V and J genes are TRBV5-1 and TRBJ2-7, with D perhaps TRBD2 (6 bases). The CDR3 has 13 amino acids. With 3 bases removed from V and 6 bases from J, the gap between germline ends came to 13 bases. CDR1 SGHRS and CDR2 YFSETQ come from the germline V gene. CDR3 protein: CASSSGTGIEQYF. CDR3 nucleotides: TGCGCCAGCAGCTCGGGGACTGGGATCGAGCAGTACTTC.

The V and J genes are TRBV4-1 and TRBJ1-1; D is possibly TRBD1 (6 bases). Per germline, CDR1 MGHRA and CDR2 YSYEKL. The CDR3 spans 16 residues. Between the trimmed V and J ends, which lost 1 base and 1 base, there was a span of 13 bases. CDR3: CASSQGTARGNTEAFF. The CDR3 bases are TGCGCCAGCAGCCAAGGGACAGCACGGGGGAACACTGAAGCTTTCTTT.

The V call is TRBV28, the J call TRBJ2-5; D may be TRBD2 (6 bases). Trimming stripped 1 base from V and 5 bases from J, with 14 bases between. Germline assignment: CDR1 MDHEN and CDR2 SYDVKM. The CDR3 runs to 15 residues. CDR3 protein: CASSLSLASGETQYF. The CDR3 DNA is TGTGCCAGCAGTTTATCTCTAGCGTCGGGTGAGACCCAGTACTTC. Drawing the rest from reference TRBV28 and TRBJ2-5, the complete variable domain is DVKVTQSSRYLVKRTGEKVFLECVQDMDHENMFWYRQDPGLGLRLIYFSYDVKMKEKGDIPEGYSVSREKKERFSLILESASTNQTSMYLCASSLSLASGETQYFGPGTRLLVL.

The rearrangement joins TRBV28 to TRBJ1-2, with a weak D call TRBD1 (5 bases). The germline V gene encodes CDR1 MDHEN and CDR2 SYDVKM. CDR3 length: 10 amino acids. V was shortened by 7 bases and J by 8 bases, with 8 bases between the two germline ends. The CDR3 here is CASTQGGYTF. In DNA form, the CDR3 reads TGTGCCAGCACCCAGGGCGGCTACACCTTC.

This chain uses TRBV30 with TRBJ2-7; 7 nucleotides agree with TRBD1. V trimming: 1 base; J trimming: 2 bases; junction bases outside the gene matches: 20. Germline loops: CDR1 GTSNPN, CDR2 SVGIG (reference sequence). CDR3 length equals 19 residues. The CDR3 is CAWSGNLRDREWGTYEQYF. The CDR3 DNA reads as TGTGCCTGGAGTGGAAATCTCCGAGACAGGGAATGGGGGACCTACGAGCAGTACTTC.

The rearrangement uses TRBV29-1 and TRBJ2-7; a weak D match, TRBD1 (5 bases). This CDR3 has 15 amino acids. The germline gives CDR1 SQVTM, CDR2 ANQGSEA. V was clipped by 1 base and J by 5 bases, with 18 bases between them. The CDR3, as DNA: TGCAGCGTTGAAGGGGAACTAACAGGTATCCACGAGCAGTACTTC. This translates into CSVEGELTGIHEQYF.

This clone was observed once. In nucleotides, the CDR3 is TGTGCCATCAGCCCAACCGGGACAGGGGGCCTCGGAAACACCATATATTTT. Translation: CAISPTGTGGLGNTIYF. The V gene is TRBV10-3, the J gene TRBJ1-3; 12 nucleotides agree with TRBD1. Per germline, CDR1 ENHRY and CDR2 SYGVKD. V lost 6 bases, J lost 4 bases, and 10 bases stayed unmatched. The length of the CDR3 is 17 residues.

The chain joins TRBV7-9 to TRBJ1-5, with 7 nucleotides matching TRBD1. The CDR3 extends over 13 amino acids. The germline CDR1 and CDR2 sequences are SEHNR and FQNEAQ (reference sequence). Losses at the gene ends were 5 bases for V and 4 bases for J; bases not matched to a gene: 2. CDR3 protein: CASSTGANQPQHF. The CDR3 region has the DNA TGTGCCAGCAGCACAGGGGCGAATCAGCCCCAGCATTTT. Together with reference TRBV7-9 and TRBJ1-5, the CDR3 gives the full variable domain: DTGVSQNPRHKITKRGQNVTFRCDPISEHNRLYWYRQTLGQGPEFLTYFQNEAQLEKSRLLSDRFSAERPKGSFSTLEIQRTEQGDSAMYLCASSTGANQPQHFGDGTRLSIL.

The genes are TRBV6-6 and TRBJ2-2; 7 positions match TRBD2. This CDR3 comprises 15 residues. Germline CDR1 is MNHNY and CDR2 is SVGAGI (reference sequence). The J segment lost 5 bases and the V segment lost 5 bases, leaving 8 bases of the junction unmatched. CDR3 coding DNA: TGTGCCAGCAGTGAGACGGCCGGGAGGACCGGGGAGCTGTTTTTT. It codes for CASSETAGRTGELFF.

This chain joins TRBV6-5 and TRBJ2-3; 11 bases are a match to TRBD2. The V gene's germline CDR1 is MNHEY and CDR2 SVGAGI. This CDR3 contains 15 residues. The V and J ends lost 5 bases and 2 bases, in that order; junction bases with no gene match: 3. CDR3 nucleotide sequence: TGTGCCAGCAGTAAACTAGCGGGAGTCACAGATACGCAGTATTTT. Protein product: CASSKLAGVTDTQYF.

This clone was recorded only once. This chain links TRBV6-1 with TRBJ1-5; a weak D match, TRBD1 (6 bases). From germline, CDR1 is MNHNS and CDR2 SASEGT. Trimming removed 2 bases at V and 3 bases at J, with 11 bases between. CDR3 length: 15 residues. The CDR3 DNA reads TGTGCCAGCAGTGAAAACAGGGCGACCAATCAGCCCCAGCATTTT. Translation: CASSENRATNQPQHF.

The chain employs TRBV11-2 and TRBJ1-2; maybe TRBD1 (5 bases). Trimming shortened V by 2 bases and J by 2 bases, and 12 bases separated the two germline ends. The CDR3 has 15 amino acids. The germline V gene encodes CDR1 SGHAT and CDR2 FQNNGV. The CDR3 loop is CASSLKQGENYGYTF. The CDR3 DNA follows: TGTGCCAGCAGCTTAAAGCAGGGTGAGAACTATGGCTACACCTTC.

The chain links TRBV4-3 to TRBJ2-5; TRBD2 matches 10 bases. J was trimmed by 4 bases and V by 0 bases; bases with no gene match: 17. CDR3 length equals 20 residues. Per germline, CDR1 LGHNA and CDR2 YSLEER. This CDR3 reads CASSQELPSGRGGYRETQYF. The CDR3 DNA is TGCGCCAGCAGCCAAGAGTTGCCTAGCGGGAGAGGGGGGTATAGAGAGACCCAGTACTTC.

V usage is TRBV5-1 and J usage is TRBJ1-4; 8 nucleotides match TRBD1. CDR3 length equals 14 residues. The trim removed 4 bases at V and 6 bases at J, leaving 5 bases unmatched. Germline loops: CDR1 SGHRS, CDR2 YFSETQ. CDR3 sequence (DNA): TGCGCCAGCAGCATGACAGGGGCGGATGAAAAACTGTTTTTT. Translating gives CASSMTGADEKLFF.

The chain uses TRBV5-1 and TRBJ2-1; 11 nucleotides align to TRBD2. The V gene end was trimmed by 0 bases and the J gene end by 6 bases; junction bases not matched to a gene: 5. The CDR3 spans 16 residues. Per the germline V gene, CDR1 is SGHRS and CDR2 is YFSETQ. CDR3 DNA: TGCGCCAGCAGCTTGGATGGGCTAGCGGGAGGCAATGAGCAGTTCTTC. Its translation: CASSLDGLAGGNEQFF.

This sequence joins TRBV7-2 and TRBJ2-7; maybe TRBD1 (5 bases). The CDR3 is made up of 15 amino acids. Germline V CDR1 and CDR2: SGHTA, FQGNSA. The V end lost 3 bases, the J end lost 2 bases, and 14 bases lay between the germline ends. CDR3 bases: TGTGCCAGCAGCTTGGCCGGACAACCCACCTACGAGCAGTACTTC. This translates into CASSLAGQPTYEQYF.

This rearrangement joins TRBV5-1 to TRBJ2-2, with D tentatively TRBD2 (6 bases). V dropped 4 bases and J dropped 4 bases, with 14 bases sitting between them. The CDR3 covers 15 residues. From germline, CDR1 is SGHRS and CDR2 YFSETQ. Here the CDR3 DNA reads TGCGCCAGCAGCCCGGGGCTAGCGAGCACCGGGGAGCTGTTTTTT. Translation gives CASSPGLASTGELFF.

This chain uses TRBV9 with TRBJ1-4; tentative D call: TRBD1 (6 bases). The CDR3 sequence is 14 residues long. CDR1 and CDR2 (germline): SGDLS, YYNGEE. V shed 4 bases and J shed 1 base, with 8 bases lying between them. CDR3 coding DNA: TGTGCCAGCAGCCAGACAGGAACTAATGAAAAACTGTTTTTT. Translation gives CASSQTGTNEKLFF. Full variable domain (missing parts from reference TRBV9 and TRBJ1-4): DSGVTQTPKHLITATGQRVTLRCSPRSGDLSVYWYQQSLDQGLQFLIQYYNGEERAKGNILERFSAQQFPDLHSELNLSSLELGDSALYFCASSQTGTNEKLFFGSGTQLSVL.

The chain uses TRBV5-1 and TRBJ2-2; tentative D call: TRBD1 (6 bases). V was clipped by 5 bases and J by 3 bases, with 14 bases between them. Germline V gene sequence: CDR1 SGHRS, CDR2 YFSETQ. The CDR3 has 15 residues. CDR3 region: CASRGGHRDTGELFF. CDR3 nucleotides: TGCGCCAGCAGAGGGGGACATAGGGACACCGGGGAGCTGTTTTTT.

The rearrangement joins TRBV7-2 to TRBJ1-5; 7 bases line up with TRBD1. CDR1 is SGHTA, CDR2 FQGNSA, per germline. Unmatched junction bases numbered 4, after V lost 5 bases and J lost 6 bases. The CDR3 spans 13 residues. The CDR3 region is CASSPDRVQPQHF. CDR3 sequence (DNA): TGTGCCAGCAGCCCCGACAGGGTTCAGCCCCAGCATTTT.

The chain has TRBV7-6 and TRBJ2-7, with TRBD1 matching over 10 bases. Germline CDR1 SGHVS, CDR2 FNYEAQ. The CDR3 sequence is 13 residues long. J lost 5 bases, V lost 4 bases, and 2 bases had no gene match. The CDR3 coding sequence is TGTGCCAGCAGCTGGGGACAGGGGAACGAGCAGTACTTC. Protein product: CASSWGQGNEQYF.

The rearrangement joins TRBV6-4 to TRBJ2-3, with 7 positions matching TRBD1. The CDR3 totals 15 residues. V lost 2 bases and J lost 1; bases outside the gene matches: 3. Germline V gene sequence: CDR1 MRHNA, CDR2 SNTAGT. The CDR3 nucleotides are TGTGCCAGCAGTGACGGCCAGGGGGGCACAGATACGCAGTATTTT. It is translated as CASSDGQGGTDTQYF.

The CDR3 spells CAISKDSRLNTEAFF. CDR3 nucleotides: TGTGCCATCAGCAAGGACAGTCGCCTTAACACTGAAGCTTTCTTT. V gene TRBV10-3 combines with J gene TRBJ1-1; D possibly corresponds to TRBD1 (6 bases). Per the germline V gene, CDR1 is ENHRY and CDR2 is SYGVKD. Trimming took 6 bases from V and 2 from J, leaving 16 bases between them. The CDR3 is 15 amino acids.

This rearrangement joins TRBV5-1 to TRBJ1-1; 10 bases map to TRBD1. Germline V CDR1 and CDR2: SGHRS, YFSETQ. V shed 0 bases and J 11 bases; nucleotides not matched to a gene: 7. The CDR3 consists of 14 residues. The CDR3 spells CASSLAGTGENAFF. DNA of the CDR3: TGCGCCAGCAGCTTGGCTGGGACAGGGGAAAATGCTTTCTTT.

This clone was seen only once. V is TRBV10-2 and J is TRBJ1-4; TRBD1 aligns across 8 bases. The CDR3 loop spans 15 amino acids. The ends lost 2 bases at V and 3 bases at J; junction bases unmatched: 2. Per the germline V gene, CDR1 is WSHSY and CDR2 is SAAADI. The CDR3: CASSERTGSNEKLFF. CDR3 nucleotide sequence: TGCGCCAGCAGTGAGAGGACAGGGTCTAATGAAAAACTGTTTTTT.